This T cell receptor (beta chain) came from a study of memory CD4+ T cells and cytomegalovirus serostatus. Repertoires were generated with immunoSEQ multiplex PCR, while TCRdb's copy carries only in-frame clones and drops some. The data contain 50,000 to 75,000 clones, approximately 78% of them singletons. The sort gate was single viable CD3+CD4+CD8-CD45RO+ cells for memory CD4+ T cells. The CDR3 contains 13 residues. The V and J ends lost 0 bases and 6 bases respectively, with 10 bases between them. Per the germline V gene, CDR1 is SGHRS and CDR2 is YFSETQ. The chain is built from TRBV5-1 and TRBJ2-7; weak D call: TRBD2 (5 bases). This clonotype originated in an adult in good health and CMV-seronegative. The specimen sequenced was memory CD4+ T cells from blood. CDR3 loop: CASSLERVSEQYF. CDR3 coding DNA: TGCGCCAGCAGCTTGGAGAGGGTAAGCGAGCAGTACTTC.